This T cell receptor (beta chain) was identified in a study of T cell repertoires in cytomegalovirus infection. TCRdb itself ran the reads through MiXCR, one entry per CDR3 protein. The sample has tens of thousands of distinct CDR3 sequences, 20% to 25% seen once. The CDR3 sequence is 15 residues long. V shed 4 bases, J shed 5 bases, and the junction held 10 bases outside the gene matches. CDR1 is ENHRY, CDR2 SYGVKD, per germline. On this clonotype: Its target is not known.

This TCR came from a human donor in good health (CMV status not recorded). Some clones in this sample may be carry-over from other donors' samples. Sequences were obtained from PBMCs, sequenced either directly or after in vitro stimulation (not recorded which). The chain combines TRBV10-3 with TRBJ2-7; 8 bases agree with TRBD2. CDR3 protein: CAISGMGGGRNEQYF. In DNA, the CDR3 is TGTGCCATCAGTGGGATGGGCGGCGGGAGGAACGAGCAGTACTTC.